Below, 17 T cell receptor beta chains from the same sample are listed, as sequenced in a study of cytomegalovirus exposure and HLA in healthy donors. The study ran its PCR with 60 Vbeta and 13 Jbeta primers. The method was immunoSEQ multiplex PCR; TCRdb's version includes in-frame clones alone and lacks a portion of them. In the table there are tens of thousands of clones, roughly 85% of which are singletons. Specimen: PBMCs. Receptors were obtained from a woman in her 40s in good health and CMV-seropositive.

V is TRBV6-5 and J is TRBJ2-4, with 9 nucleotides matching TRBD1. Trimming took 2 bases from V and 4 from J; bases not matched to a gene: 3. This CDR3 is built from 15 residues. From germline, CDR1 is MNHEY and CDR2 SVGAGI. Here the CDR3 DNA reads TGTGCCAGCAGTTACGCGGGACAGGGTAAAAACATTCAGTACTTC. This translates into CASSYAGQGKNIQYF.

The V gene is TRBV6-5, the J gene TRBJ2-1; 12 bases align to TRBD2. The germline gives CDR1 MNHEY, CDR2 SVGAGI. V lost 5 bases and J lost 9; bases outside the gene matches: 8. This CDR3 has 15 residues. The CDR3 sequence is CASSQLAGGGVEQFF. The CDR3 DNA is TGTGCCAGCAGTCAACTAGCGGGGGGAGGCGTTGAGCAGTTCTTC.

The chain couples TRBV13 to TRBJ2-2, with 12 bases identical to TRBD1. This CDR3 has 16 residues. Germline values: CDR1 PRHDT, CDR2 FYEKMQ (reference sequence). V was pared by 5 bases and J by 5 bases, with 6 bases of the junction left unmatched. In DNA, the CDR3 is TGTGCCAGCAGCGACCGGGACAGGGGGCAGACCGGGGAGCTGTTTTTT. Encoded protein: CASSDRDRGQTGELFF.

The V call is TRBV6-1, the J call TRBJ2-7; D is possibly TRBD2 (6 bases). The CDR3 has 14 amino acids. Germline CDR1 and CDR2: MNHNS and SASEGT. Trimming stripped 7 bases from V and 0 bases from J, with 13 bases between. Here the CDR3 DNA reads TGTGCCAGCATTGGAGGGATAAGCTCCTACGAGCAGTACTTC. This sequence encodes CASIGGISSYEQYF.

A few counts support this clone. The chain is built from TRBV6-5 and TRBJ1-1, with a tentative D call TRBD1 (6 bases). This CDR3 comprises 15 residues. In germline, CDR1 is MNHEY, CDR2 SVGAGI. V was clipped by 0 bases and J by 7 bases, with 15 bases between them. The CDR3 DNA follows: TGTGCCAGCAGTTACTCGGCAGGGGCTCTGCTTGAAGCTTTCTTT. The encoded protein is CASSYSAGALLEAFF.

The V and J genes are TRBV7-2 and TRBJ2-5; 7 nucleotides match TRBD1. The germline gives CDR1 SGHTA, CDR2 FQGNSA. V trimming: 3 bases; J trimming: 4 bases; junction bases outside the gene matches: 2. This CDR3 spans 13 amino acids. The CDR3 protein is CASSLAGGETQYF. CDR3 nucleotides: TGTGCCAGCAGCTTGGCAGGGGGAGAGACCCAGTACTTC.

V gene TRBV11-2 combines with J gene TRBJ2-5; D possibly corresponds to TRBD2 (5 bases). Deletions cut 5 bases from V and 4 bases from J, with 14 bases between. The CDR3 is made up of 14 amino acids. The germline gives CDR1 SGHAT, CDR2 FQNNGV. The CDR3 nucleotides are TGTGCCAGCAGCCCCGGGTTTAGCGCAGAGACCCAGTACTTC. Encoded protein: CASSPGFSAETQYF.

In nucleotides, the CDR3 is TGTGCCAGTAGCTATCTCGCAGGGGGCTCCTACAATGAGCAGTTCTTC. Translating it yields CASSYLAGGSYNEQFF. The chain has TRBV19 and TRBJ2-1, with 7 bases fitting TRBD1. The J segment lost 0 bases and the V segment lost 6 bases, leaving 8 bases of the junction unmatched. The length of the CDR3 is 16 residues. CDR1 and CDR2 from the germline V gene are LNHDA and SQIVND (reference sequence).

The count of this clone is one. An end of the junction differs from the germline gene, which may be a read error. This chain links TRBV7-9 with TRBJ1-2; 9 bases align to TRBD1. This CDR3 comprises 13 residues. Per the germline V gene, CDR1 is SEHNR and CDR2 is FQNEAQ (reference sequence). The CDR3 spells CSSSLRDRDGYTF. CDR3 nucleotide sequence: TGTTCCAGCAGCTTAAGGGACAGGGATGGCTACACCTTC. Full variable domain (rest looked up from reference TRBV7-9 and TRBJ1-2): DTGVSQNPRHKITKRGQNVTFRCDPISEHNRLYWYRQTLGQGPEFLTYFQNEAQLEKSRLLSDRFSAERPKGSFSTLEIQRTEQGDSAMYLCSSSLRDRDGYTFGSGTRLTVV.

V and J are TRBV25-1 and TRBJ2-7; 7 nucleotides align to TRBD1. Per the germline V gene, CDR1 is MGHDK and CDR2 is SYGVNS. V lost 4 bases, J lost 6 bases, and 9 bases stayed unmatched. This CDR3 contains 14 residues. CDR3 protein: CASSGPTGPGEQYF. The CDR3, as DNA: TGTGCCAGCAGTGGCCCGACAGGGCCCGGCGAGCAGTACTTC.

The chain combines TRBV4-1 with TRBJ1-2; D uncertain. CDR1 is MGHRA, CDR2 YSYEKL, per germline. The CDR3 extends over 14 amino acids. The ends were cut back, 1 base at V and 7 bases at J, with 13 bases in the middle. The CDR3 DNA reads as TGCGCCAGCAGCCAAGGTTCAGTTTCGGGTGGCTACACCTTC. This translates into CASSQGSVSGGYTF.

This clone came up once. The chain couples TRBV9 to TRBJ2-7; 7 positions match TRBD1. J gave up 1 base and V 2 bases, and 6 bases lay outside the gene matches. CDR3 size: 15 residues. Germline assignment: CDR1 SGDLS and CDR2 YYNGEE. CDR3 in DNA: TGTGCCAGCAGCGTTGGGACAGCGATATCCTACGAGCAGTACTTC. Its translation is CASSVGTAISYEQYF.

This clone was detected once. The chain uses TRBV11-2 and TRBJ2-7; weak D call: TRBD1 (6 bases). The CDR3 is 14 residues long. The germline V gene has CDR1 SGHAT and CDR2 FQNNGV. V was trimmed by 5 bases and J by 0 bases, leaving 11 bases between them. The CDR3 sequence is CASSVYRASYEQYF. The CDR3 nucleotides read TGTGCCAGCAGCGTTTACAGGGCCTCCTACGAGCAGTACTTC. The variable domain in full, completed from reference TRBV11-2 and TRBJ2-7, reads EAGVAQSPRYKIIEKRQSVAFWCNPISGHATLYWYQQILGQGPKLLIQFQNNGVVDDSQLPKDRFSAERLKGVDSTLKIQPAKLEDSAVYLCASSVYRASYEQYFGPGTRLTVT.

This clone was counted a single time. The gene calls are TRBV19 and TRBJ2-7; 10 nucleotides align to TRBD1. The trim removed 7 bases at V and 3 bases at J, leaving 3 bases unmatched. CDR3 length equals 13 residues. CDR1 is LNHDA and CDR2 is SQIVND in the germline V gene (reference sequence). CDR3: CASKGTGDYEQYF. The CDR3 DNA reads TGTGCCAGTAAAGGGACAGGGGACTACGAGCAGTACTTC. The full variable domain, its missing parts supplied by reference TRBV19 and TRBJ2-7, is DGGITQSPKYLFRKEGQNVTLSCEQNLNHDAMYWYRQDPGQGLRLIYYSQIVNDFQKGDIAEGYSVSREKKESFPLTVTSAQKNPTAFYLCASKGTGDYEQYFGPGTRLTVT.

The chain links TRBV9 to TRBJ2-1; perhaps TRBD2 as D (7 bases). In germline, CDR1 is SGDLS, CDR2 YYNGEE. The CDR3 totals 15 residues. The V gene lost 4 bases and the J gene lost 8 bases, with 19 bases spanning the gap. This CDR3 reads CASSIGGGAIHEQFF. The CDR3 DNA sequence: TGTGCCAGCAGCATTGGAGGGGGGGCCATCCATGAGCAGTTCTTC.

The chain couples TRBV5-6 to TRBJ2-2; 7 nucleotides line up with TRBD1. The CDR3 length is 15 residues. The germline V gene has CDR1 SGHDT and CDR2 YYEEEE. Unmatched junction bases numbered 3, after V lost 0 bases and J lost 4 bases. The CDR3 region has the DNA TGTGCCAGCAGCTTGGTGGCAGGGGGCACCGGGGAGCTGTTTTTT. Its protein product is CASSLVAGGTGELFF.

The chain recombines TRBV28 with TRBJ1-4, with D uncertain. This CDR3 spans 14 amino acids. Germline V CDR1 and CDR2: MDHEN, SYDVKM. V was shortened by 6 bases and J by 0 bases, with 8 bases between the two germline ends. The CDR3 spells CASRLQSTNEKLFF. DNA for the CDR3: TGTGCCAGCAGGTTGCAGTCAACTAATGAAAAACTGTTTTTT. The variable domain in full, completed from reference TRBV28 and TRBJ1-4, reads DVKVTQSSRYLVKRTGEKVFLECVQDMDHENMFWYRQDPGLGLRLIYFSYDVKMKEKGDIPEGYSVSREKKERFSLILESASTNQTSMYLCASRLQSTNEKLFFGSGTQLSVL.